Following are 17 T cell receptor beta chains from one sample sequenced in a study of cytomegalovirus exposure and HLA in healthy donors. PCR primers comprised 60 Vbeta and 13 Jbeta primers. Some clones are missing from TCRdb's copy, which holds only in-frame ones; the method was immunoSEQ multiplex PCR. The sample records some 150,000 clones, 79% being singletons. The sequenced material came from PBMCs. The receptors come from a woman aged 45-65 years in good health and CMV-seronegative.

The chain links TRBV12-5 to TRBJ2-3; TRBD2 aligns across 8 bases. In germline, CDR1 is LGHNT, CDR2 FRNRAP. V trimming: 5 bases; J trimming: 4 bases; junction bases outside the gene matches: 8. This CDR3 has 15 residues. CDR3 nucleotides: TGTGCTAGTGGTCATGGGCAGCGGGAGCCAGATACGCAGTATTTT. It is translated as CASGHGQREPDTQYF.

The chain links TRBV9 to TRBJ2-3, with D perhaps TRBD1 (6 bases). The CDR3 extends over 16 amino acids. V was pared by 0 bases and J by 3 bases, with 14 bases between. The germline CDR1 and CDR2 sequences are SGDLS and YYNGEE. The CDR3 spells CASSVGWGRVTDTQYF. In nucleotides, the CDR3 is TGTGCCAGCAGCGTAGGTTGGGGGCGGGTGACAGATACGCAGTATTTT.

The rearrangement links TRBV19 to TRBJ2-7; a weak D match, TRBD2 (5 bases). The CDR3 spans 14 residues. The V end lost 5 bases, the J end lost 3 bases, and 14 bases lay between the germline ends. Germline CDR1 is LNHDA and CDR2 is SQIVND (reference sequence). The CDR3 here is CASSLGNGNYEQYF. The CDR3 DNA follows: TGTGCCAGTAGTCTGGGGAACGGGAACTACGAGCAGTACTTC.

This chain joins TRBV27 and TRBJ2-7, with 12 bases that match TRBD2. Germline V gene sequence: CDR1 MNHEY, CDR2 SMNVEV (reference sequence). The V gene end was trimmed by 6 bases and the J gene end by 6 bases; junction bases not matched to a gene: 6. CDR3 length: 14 residues. This CDR3 is CASRETSGRREQYF. CDR3 nucleotide sequence: TGTGCCAGCAGGGAGACTAGCGGGAGACGCGAGCAGTACTTC.

This clone was seen a handful of times. The CDR3 here is CASSQQTGRTEAFF. In nucleotides, the CDR3 is TGTGCCAGCTCGCAACAGACAGGGAGGACTGAAGCTTTCTTT. The V and J genes are TRBV18 and TRBJ1-1, with 7 bases aligning to TRBD1. CDR3 length equals 14 residues. Germline assignment: CDR1 KGHSH and CDR2 LQKENI. V lost 6 bases and J lost 5; bases outside the gene matches: 9.

The CDR3, as DNA: TGTGCCAGCAGTTCACCCCCAGGGACTATTTACAATGAGCAGTTCTTC. It yields the protein CASSSPPGTIYNEQFF. The chain links TRBV28 to TRBJ2-1, with 7 bases matching TRBD2. The CDR3 is 16 residues long. Germline values: CDR1 MDHEN, CDR2 SYDVKM. The V and J ends lost 4 bases and 4 bases, in that order; junction bases with no gene match: 10.

The rearrangement uses TRBV4-2 and TRBJ2-7; 12 bases agree with TRBD2. The germline CDR1 and CDR2 sequences are LGHNA and YNFKEQ. V lost 3 bases, J lost 2 bases, and 17 bases stayed unmatched. The CDR3 is made up of 20 amino acids. The CDR3 DNA is TGTGCCAGCAGCCACCGTGAGAGGCTAGCGGGAGGGGCGAACCCCTACGAGCAGTACTTC. Encoded protein: CASSHRERLAGGANPYEQYF.

This rearrangement joins TRBV27 to TRBJ2-4; the match to TRBD2 covers 10 bases. V shed 5 bases, J shed 4 bases, and the junction held 11 bases outside the gene matches. The CDR3 loop spans 17 amino acids. Per germline, CDR1 MNHEY and CDR2 SMNVEV (reference sequence). This CDR3 reads CASSVPGGSGRKNIQYF. CDR3 nucleotide sequence: TGTGCCAGCAGTGTCCCTGGGGGTAGCGGGAGGAAAAACATTCAGTACTTC.

The V call is TRBV28, the J call TRBJ2-7; maybe TRBD2 (6 bases). This CDR3 has 14 amino acids. The V end lost 11 bases, the J end lost 0 bases, and 17 bases lay between the germline ends. Germline assignment: CDR1 MDHEN and CDR2 SYDVKM. CDR3 nucleotides: TGTGCCTGTTACACTAGCTCGAGCTCCTACGAGCAGTACTTC. Translating it yields CACYTSSSSYEQYF.

J is TRBJ2-3 and V is TRBV28, with TRBD1 matching over 9 bases. V lost 8 bases and J lost 2; bases outside the gene matches: 11. From germline, CDR1 is MDHEN and CDR2 SYDVKM. The CDR3 contains 16 residues. This CDR3 is CASRPTGTGNTDTQYF. The CDR3 nucleotides read TGTGCCAGCCGGCCCACCGGGACAGGGAACACAGATACGCAGTATTTT.

The V and J genes are TRBV5-1 and TRBJ1-1, with a weak D call TRBD1 (6 bases). V was clipped by 4 bases and J by 3 bases, with 13 bases between them. The length of the CDR3 is 14 residues. Looked up from germline, CDR1 is SGHRS and CDR2 is YFSETQ. DNA for the CDR3: TGCGCCAGCAGCGGGTCTACAGGGTACACTGAAGCTTTCTTT. Amino acids: CASSGSTGYTEAFF.

This clone came up once. The rearrangement joins TRBV7-8 to TRBJ2-1, with 8 nucleotides matching TRBD2. Germline V gene sequence: CDR1 SGHVS, CDR2 FQNEAQ. V gave up 1 base and J gave up 2 bases; unmatched junction bases: 13. The CDR3 sequence is 19 residues long. CDR3 nucleotide sequence: TGTGCCAGCAGCTTAGATTCCGCGCCTAGCGGGTACACCTACAATGAGCAGTTCTTC. It specifies CASSLDSAPSGYTYNEQFF.

This chain links TRBV29-1 with TRBJ2-5, with D maybe TRBD1 (6 bases). Germline CDR1 SQVTM, CDR2 ANQGSEA. V shed 3 bases and J shed 4 bases, with 9 bases lying between them. This CDR3 is built from 12 residues. The CDR3 bases are TGCAGCGTTGACGGACAGTTAGAGACCCAGTACTTC. It translates to CSVDGQLETQYF.

This chain connects TRBV5-1 to TRBJ1-1; D is perhaps TRBD1 (5 bases). Germline V gene sequence: CDR1 SGHRS, CDR2 YFSETQ. The CDR3 is made up of 15 amino acids. Trimming left V 0 bases short and J 6 bases short, with 15 bases between. This chain's CDR3 is CASSLATAGSSEAFF. CDR3 DNA sequence: TGCGCCAGCAGCTTGGCGACAGCCGGGTCCTCTGAAGCTTTCTTT.

The chain has TRBV5-6 and TRBJ2-5, with TRBD2 matching over 7 bases. The DNA end is a closer match to TRBJ2-7, so the J assignment may be wrong. The CDR3 runs 18 residues. CDR1 and CDR2 from the germline V gene are SGHDT and YYEEEE. The CDR3 protein is CASTRSGIREGQSYEQYF. Written as DNA, the CDR3 is TGTGCCAGCACCCGTTCGGGGATAAGGGAGGGTCAGTCGTACGAGCAGTACTTC.

V and J are TRBV10-3 and TRBJ2-2; 7 bases map to TRBD1. V lost 3 bases, J lost 0 bases, and 1 base stayed unmatched. This CDR3 region has 15 residues. Germline CDR1 reads ENHRY; CDR2 reads SYGVKD. CDR3 sequence: CAISEGGTNTGELFF. As DNA, the CDR3 is TGTGCCATCAGTGAAGGGGGCACGAACACCGGGGAGCTGTTTTTT.

This clone is a singleton in its sample. The rearrangement joins TRBV6-1 to TRBJ1-1; D is uncertain. This CDR3 is 15 amino acids long. The V and J ends lost 1 base and 0 bases respectively, with 9 bases between them. Germline V gene data show CDR1 as MNHNS and CDR2 as SASEGT. The CDR3 coding sequence is TGTGCCAGCAGTGAAGGTAGATCTATGAACACTGAAGCTTTCTTT. The encoded protein is CASSEGRSMNTEAFF.